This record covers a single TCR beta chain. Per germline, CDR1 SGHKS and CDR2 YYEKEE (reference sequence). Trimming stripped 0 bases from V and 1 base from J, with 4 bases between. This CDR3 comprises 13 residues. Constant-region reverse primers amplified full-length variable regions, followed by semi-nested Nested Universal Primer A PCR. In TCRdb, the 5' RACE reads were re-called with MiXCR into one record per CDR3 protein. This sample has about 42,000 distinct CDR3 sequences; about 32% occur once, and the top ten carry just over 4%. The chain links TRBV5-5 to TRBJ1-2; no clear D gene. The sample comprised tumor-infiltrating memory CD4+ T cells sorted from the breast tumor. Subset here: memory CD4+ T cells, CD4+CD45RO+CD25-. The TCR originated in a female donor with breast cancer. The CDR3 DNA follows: TGTGCCAGCAGCTTGGGGAATAACTATGGCTACACCTTC. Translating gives CASSLGNNYGYTF.